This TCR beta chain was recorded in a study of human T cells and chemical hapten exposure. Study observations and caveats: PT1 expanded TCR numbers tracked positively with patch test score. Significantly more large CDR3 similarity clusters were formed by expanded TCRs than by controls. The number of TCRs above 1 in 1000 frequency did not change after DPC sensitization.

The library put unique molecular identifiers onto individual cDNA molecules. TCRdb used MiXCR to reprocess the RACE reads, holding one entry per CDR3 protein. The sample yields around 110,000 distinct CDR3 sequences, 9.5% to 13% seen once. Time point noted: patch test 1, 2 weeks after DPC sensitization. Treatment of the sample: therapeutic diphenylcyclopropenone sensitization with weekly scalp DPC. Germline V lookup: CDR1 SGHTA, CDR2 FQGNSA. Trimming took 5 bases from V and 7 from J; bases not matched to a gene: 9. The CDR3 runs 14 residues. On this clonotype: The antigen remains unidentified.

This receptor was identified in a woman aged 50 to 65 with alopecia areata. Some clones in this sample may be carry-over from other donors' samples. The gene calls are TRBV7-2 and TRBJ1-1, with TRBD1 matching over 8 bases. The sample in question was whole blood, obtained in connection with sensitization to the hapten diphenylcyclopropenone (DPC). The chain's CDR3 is CASSLQGAYIEAFF. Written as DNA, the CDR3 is TGTGCCAGCAGCCTCCAGGGGGCTTACATTGAAGCTTTCTTT.